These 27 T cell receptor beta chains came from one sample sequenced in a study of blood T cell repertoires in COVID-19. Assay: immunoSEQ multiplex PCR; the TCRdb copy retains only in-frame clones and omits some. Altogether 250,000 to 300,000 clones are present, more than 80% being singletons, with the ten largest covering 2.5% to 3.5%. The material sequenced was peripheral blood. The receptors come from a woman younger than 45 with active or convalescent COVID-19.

CDR3 residues: CASSFPGDNSPLHF. CDR3 in DNA: TGTGCCAGCAGTTTTCCAGGGGATAATTCACCCCTCCACTTT. The chain carries TRBV27 and TRBJ1-6; D may be TRBD1 (6 bases). Trimming shortened V by 3 bases and J by 5 bases, and 8 bases separated the two germline ends. The CDR3 sequence is 14 residues long. Germline CDR1 MNHEY, CDR2 SMNVEV (reference sequence).

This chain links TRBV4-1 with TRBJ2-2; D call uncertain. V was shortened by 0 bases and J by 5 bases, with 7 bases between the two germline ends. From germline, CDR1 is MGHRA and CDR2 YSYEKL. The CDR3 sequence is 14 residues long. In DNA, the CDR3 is TGCGCCAGCAGCCAAGATCCGAGGACCGGGGAGCTGTTTTTT. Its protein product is CASSQDPRTGELFF.

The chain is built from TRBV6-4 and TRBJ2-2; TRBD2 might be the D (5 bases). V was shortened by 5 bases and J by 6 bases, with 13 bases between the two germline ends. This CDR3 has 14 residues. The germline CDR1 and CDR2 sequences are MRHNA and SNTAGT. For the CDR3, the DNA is TGTGCCAGCAGTAAAATCCCGGGATCCGGGGAGCTGTTTTTT. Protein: CASSKIPGSGELFF.

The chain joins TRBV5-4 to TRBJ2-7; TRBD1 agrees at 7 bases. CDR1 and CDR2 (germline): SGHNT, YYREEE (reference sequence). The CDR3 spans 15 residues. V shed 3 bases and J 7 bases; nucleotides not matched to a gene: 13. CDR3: CASSSSRTGRAEQYF. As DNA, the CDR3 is TGTGCCAGCAGCTCTAGTAGGACAGGCCGTGCGGAGCAGTACTTC.

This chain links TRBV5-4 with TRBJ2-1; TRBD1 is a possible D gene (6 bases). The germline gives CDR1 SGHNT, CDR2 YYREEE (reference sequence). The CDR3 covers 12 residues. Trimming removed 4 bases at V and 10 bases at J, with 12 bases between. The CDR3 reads CASSTPTGEQFF. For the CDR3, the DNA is TGTGCCAGCAGCACCCCGACAGGAGAGCAGTTCTTC.

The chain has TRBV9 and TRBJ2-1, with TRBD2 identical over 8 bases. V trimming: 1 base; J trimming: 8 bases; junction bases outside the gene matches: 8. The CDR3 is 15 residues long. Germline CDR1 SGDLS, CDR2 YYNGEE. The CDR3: CASSVLGGAGYEQFF. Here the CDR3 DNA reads TGTGCCAGCAGCGTACTCGGGGGGGCTGGATATGAGCAGTTCTTC.

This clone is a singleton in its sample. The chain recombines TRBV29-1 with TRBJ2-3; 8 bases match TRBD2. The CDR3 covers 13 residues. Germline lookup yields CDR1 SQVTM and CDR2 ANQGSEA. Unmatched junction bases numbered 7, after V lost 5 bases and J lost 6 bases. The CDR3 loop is CSVSSGRGDTQYF. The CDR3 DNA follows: TGCAGCGTTTCCTCCGGGAGGGGGGATACGCAGTATTTT.

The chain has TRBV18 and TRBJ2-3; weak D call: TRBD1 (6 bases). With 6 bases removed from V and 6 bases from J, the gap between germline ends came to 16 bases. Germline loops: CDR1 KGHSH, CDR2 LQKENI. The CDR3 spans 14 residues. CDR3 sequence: CASSSNRGSDTQYF. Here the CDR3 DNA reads TGTGCCAGCTCCTCCAATAGGGGGAGCGATACGCAGTATTTT.

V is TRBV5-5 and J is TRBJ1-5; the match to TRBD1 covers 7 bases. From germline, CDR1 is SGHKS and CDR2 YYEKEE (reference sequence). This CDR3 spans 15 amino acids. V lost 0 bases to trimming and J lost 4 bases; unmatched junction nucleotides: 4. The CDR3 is CASSLGLQGNQPQHF. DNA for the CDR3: TGTGCCAGCAGCTTGGGTCTACAGGGGAATCAGCCCCAGCATTTT.

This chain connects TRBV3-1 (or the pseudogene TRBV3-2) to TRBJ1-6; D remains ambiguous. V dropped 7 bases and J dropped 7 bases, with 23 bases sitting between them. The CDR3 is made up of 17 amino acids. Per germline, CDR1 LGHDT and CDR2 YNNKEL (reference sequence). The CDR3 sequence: CASNSILEPPPNSPLHF. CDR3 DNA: TGTGCCAGCAACTCCATCCTCGAGCCCCCTCCCAATTCACCCCTCCACTTT.

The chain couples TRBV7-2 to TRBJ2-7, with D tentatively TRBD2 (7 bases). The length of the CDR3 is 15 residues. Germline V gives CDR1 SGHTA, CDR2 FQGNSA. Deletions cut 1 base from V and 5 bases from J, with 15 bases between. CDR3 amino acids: CASSLDTRGAHEQYF. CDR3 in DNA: TGTGCCAGCAGCTTAGACACCCGGGGGGCCCACGAGCAGTACTTC.

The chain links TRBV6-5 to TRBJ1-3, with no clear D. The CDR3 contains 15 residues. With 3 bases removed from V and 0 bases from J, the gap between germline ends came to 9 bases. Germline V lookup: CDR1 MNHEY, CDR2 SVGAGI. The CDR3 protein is CASSYDTDSGNTIYF. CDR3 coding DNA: TGTGCCAGCAGTTATGACACAGACTCTGGAAACACCATATATTTT.

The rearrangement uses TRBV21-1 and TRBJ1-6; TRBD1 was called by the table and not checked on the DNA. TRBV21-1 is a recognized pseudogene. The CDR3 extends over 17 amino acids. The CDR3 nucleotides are TGTGCCAGCAGCAAGGGGGTGACAGGGTTAGGCATCTCACCCCTCCACTTT. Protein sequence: CASSKGVTGLGISPLHF.

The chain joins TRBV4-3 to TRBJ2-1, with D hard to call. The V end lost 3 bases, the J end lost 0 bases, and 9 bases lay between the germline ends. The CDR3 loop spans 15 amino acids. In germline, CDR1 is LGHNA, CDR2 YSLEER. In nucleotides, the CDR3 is TGCGCCAGCAGCCAGGAGTCAATCTCCTACAATGAGCAGTTCTTC. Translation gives CASSQESISYNEQFF.

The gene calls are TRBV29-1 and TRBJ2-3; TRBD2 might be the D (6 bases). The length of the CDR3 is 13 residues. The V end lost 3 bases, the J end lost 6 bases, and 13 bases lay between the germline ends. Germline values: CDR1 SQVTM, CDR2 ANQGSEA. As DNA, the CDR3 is TGCAGCGTTGATTCCCCTGGAGGGGATACGCAGTATTTT. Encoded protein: CSVDSPGGDTQYF.

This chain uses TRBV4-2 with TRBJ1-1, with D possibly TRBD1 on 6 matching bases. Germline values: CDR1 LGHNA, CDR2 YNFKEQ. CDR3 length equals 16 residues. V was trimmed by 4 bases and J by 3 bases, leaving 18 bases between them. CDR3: CASSPHRGGGDTEAFF. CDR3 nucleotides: TGTGCCAGCAGCCCCCACCGGGGAGGGGGGGACACTGAAGCTTTCTTT.

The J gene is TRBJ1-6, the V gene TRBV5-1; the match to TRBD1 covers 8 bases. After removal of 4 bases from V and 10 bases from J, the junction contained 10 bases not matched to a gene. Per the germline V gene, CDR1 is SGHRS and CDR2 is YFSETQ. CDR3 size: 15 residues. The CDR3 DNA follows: TGCGCCAGCAGCCCCGACAGGGGAACCTTATCACCCCTCCACTTT. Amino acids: CASSPDRGTLSPLHF.

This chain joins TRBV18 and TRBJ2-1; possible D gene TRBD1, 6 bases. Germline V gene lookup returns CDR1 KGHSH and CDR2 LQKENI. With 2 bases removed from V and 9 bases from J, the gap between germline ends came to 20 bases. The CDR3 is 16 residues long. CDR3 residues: CASSPVATGTLGEQFF. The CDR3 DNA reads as TGTGCCAGCTCACCAGTAGCCACCGGGACACTTGGTGAGCAGTTCTTC.

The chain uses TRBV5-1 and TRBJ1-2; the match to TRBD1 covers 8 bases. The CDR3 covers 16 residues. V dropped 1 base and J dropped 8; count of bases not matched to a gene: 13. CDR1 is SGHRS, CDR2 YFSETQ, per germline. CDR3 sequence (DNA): TGCGCCAGCAGCTTGAGGTCGGGGCCTACAGGGGGAGGCTACACCTTC. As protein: CASSLRSGPTGGGYTF.

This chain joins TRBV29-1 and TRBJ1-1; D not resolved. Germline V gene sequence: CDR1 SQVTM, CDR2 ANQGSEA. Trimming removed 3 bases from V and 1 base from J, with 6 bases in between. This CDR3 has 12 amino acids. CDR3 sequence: CSVDVQNTEAFF. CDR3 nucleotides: TGCAGCGTTGATGTTCAGAACACTGAAGCTTTCTTT. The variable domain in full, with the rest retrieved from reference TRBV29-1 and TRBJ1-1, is SAVISQKPSRDICQRGTSLTIQCQVDSQVTMMFWYRQQPGQSLTLIATANQGSEATYESGFVIDKFPISRPNLTFSTLTVSNMSPEDSSIYLCSVDVQNTEAFFGQGTRLTVV.

The CDR3 nucleotides are TGTGCCAGCAGTTTTCTCGGTGTGGCTGAAGCTTTCTTT. Its protein product is CASSFLGVAEAFF. The J gene is TRBJ1-1, the V gene TRBV12-3 or TRBV12-4, with no clear D. Trimming shortened V by 3 bases and J by 6 bases, and 11 bases separated the two germline ends. The CDR3 extends over 13 amino acids.

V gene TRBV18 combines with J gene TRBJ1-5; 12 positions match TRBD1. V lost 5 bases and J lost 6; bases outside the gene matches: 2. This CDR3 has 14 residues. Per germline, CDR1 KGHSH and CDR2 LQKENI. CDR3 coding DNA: TGTGCCAGCTCAGGGACAGGGGGCTCTCAGCCCCAGCATTTT. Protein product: CASSGTGGSQPQHF.

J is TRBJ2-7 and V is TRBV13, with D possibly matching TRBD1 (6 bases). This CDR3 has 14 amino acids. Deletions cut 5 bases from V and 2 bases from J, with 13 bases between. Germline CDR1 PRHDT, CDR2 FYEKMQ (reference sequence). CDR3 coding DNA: TGTGCCAGCAGCGCGCAGGGGCCTGCCTACGAGCAGTACTTC. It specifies CASSAQGPAYEQYF. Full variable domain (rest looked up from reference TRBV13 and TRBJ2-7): AAGVIQSPRHLIKEKRETATLKCYPIPRHDTVYWYQQGPGQDPQFLISFYEKMQSDKGSIPDRFSAQQFSDYHSELNMSSLELGDSALYFCASSAQGPAYEQYFGPGTRLTVT.

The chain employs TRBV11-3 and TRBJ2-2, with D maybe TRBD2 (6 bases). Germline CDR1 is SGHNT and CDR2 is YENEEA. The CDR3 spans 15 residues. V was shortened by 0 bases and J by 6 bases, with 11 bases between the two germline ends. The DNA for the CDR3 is TGTGCCAGCAGCTTAGAGGAGGGACGAGCCGGGGAGCTGTTTTTT. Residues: CASSLEEGRAGELFF.

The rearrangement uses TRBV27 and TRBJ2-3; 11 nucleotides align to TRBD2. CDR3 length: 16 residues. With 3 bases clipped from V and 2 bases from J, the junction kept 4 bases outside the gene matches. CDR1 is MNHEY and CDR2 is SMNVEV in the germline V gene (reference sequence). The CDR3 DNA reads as TGTGCCAGCAGTTTCGCTAGCGGGGGGTCCACAGATACGCAGTATTTT. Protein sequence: CASSFASGGSTDTQYF.

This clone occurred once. CDR3 in amino acids: CASSSDGRSSYEQYF. CDR3 DNA: TGCGCCAGCAGCTCCGACGGTAGGAGCTCCTACGAGCAGTACTTC. The rearrangement uses TRBV5-1 and TRBJ2-7, with unresolved D. The CDR3 runs 15 residues. The germline CDR1 and CDR2 sequences are SGHRS and YFSETQ. V lost 3 bases to trimming and J lost 0 bases, with 13 bases between them.

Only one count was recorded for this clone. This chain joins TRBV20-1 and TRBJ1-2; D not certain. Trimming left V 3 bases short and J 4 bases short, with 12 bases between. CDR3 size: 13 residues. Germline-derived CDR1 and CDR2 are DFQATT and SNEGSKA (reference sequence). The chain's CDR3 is CSASPIIGYGYTF. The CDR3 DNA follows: TGCAGTGCTAGTCCCATCATCGGCTATGGCTACACCTTC.